What follows is one T cell receptor (beta chain) and its context. Its antigen remains unidentified. The method was immunoSEQ multiplex PCR; TCRdb's version includes in-frame clones alone and lacks a portion of them. Of about 40,000 clones listed, 89% were seen once; the top ten hold approximately 7.1%. The data are from a study of graft-versus-host responses after intestinal transplantation. About the research overall: Transplantation in recipients was multivisceral, liver-intestinal, or isolated intestinal. The study gave all recipients anti-thymocyte globulin induction, then tacrolimus and steroids for 2 to 3 years.

Trimming pared 11 bases from V and 0 bases from J, leaving 23 bases between. Germline CDR1 SNHLY, CDR2 FYNNEI. The CDR3 has 17 residues. Overall study findings and caveats: Recipient marrow held GvH clones, some first seen in ileum or blood.

The rearrangement uses TRBV2 and TRBJ1-5, with D perhaps TRBD1 (6 bases). The input for sequencing was PBMCs, taken 260 to 270 days after transplant. This clonotype was sampled from a human patient who received an intestinal transplant, so some T cells may come from the graft donor. The CDR3 here is CAGGHRPDSNSNQPQHF. The CDR3 coding sequence is TGTGCCGGGGGACACAGGCCCGATTCCAATAGCAATCAGCCCCAGCATTTT.